The next 19 T cell receptor beta chains were all read from a single sample in a study of blood T cells in healthy people across ages. Primers used in a second PCR of about 6 to 12 cycles were a sample-barcoded 5' primer and a J-beta primer mix. In TCRdb, the 5' RACE reads were re-called with MiXCR into one record per CDR3 protein. The repertoire holds about a million distinct CDR3 sequences, with 35% to 45% as singletons. Sequences were obtained from blood. Receptors originate from a man younger than 35 in good health.

This clonotype appeared a single time. The CDR3 loop is CASSFRTGSSYNEQYF. The CDR3 coding sequence is TGTGCCAGCAGCTTCCGGACGGGGAGCTCCTACAATGAGCAGTACTTC. The chain combines TRBV7-2 with TRBJ2-1, with a possible D match to TRBD2 (5 bases). Judging by the DNA end, TRBJ2-7 fits better; the J call may be wrong. In germline, CDR1 is SGHTA, CDR2 FQGNSA. The CDR3 runs to 16 residues.

The chain carries TRBV20-1 and TRBJ1-1; no definite D call. The CDR3 totals 13 residues. V lost 5 bases and J 2 bases, leaving 12 bases between the germline ends. Germline lookup yields CDR1 DFQATT and CDR2 SNEGSKA (reference sequence). The CDR3 here is CSAPGRTNTEAFF. CDR3 coding DNA: TGCAGTGCTCCGGGCAGAACAAACACTGAAGCTTTCTTT.

This clonotype was seen only a few times. The gene calls are TRBV12-3 or TRBV12-4 and TRBJ2-4; D is unresolved. The J call may be mistaken, given a closer DNA end match to TRBJ2-7. The CDR3 runs 14 residues. Here the CDR3 DNA reads TGTGCCAGCAGTTTAGCAGGGCAGGCCACCGAGCAGTACTTC. Encoded protein: CASSLAGQATEQYF.

This clonotype showed up just a few times. The chain links TRBV3-1 to TRBJ2-3, with 7 positions matching TRBD1. J lost 1 base, V lost 0 bases, and 4 bases had no gene match. Germline CDR1 LGHDT, CDR2 YNNKEL (reference sequence). This CDR3 spans 16 amino acids. CDR3 region: CASSQDEGAGTDTQYF. Written as DNA, the CDR3 is TGTGCCAGCAGCCAAGATGAGGGGGCAGGCACAGATACGCAGTATTTT.

In DNA form, the CDR3 reads TGTGCCAGCAGCTTAGGGGCAGGGGAAGAGACCCAGTACTTC. Its protein is CASSLGAGEETQYF. The chain joins TRBV7-2 to TRBJ2-5; D possibly corresponds to TRBD1 (6 bases). Trimming stripped 1 base from V and 3 bases from J, with 9 bases between. CDR1 SGHTA and CDR2 FQGNSA come from the germline V gene. The CDR3 spans 14 residues.

The CDR3 protein is CASSLRWTGVDTQYF. In DNA, the CDR3 is TGTGCCAGCAGCCTGCGCTGGACAGGGGTAGATACGCAGTATTTT. V usage is TRBV7-2 and J usage is TRBJ2-3; TRBD1 matches 9 bases. CDR1 and CDR2 (germline): SGHTA, FQGNSA. CDR3 length: 15 residues. The ends lost 5 bases at V and 5 bases at J; junction bases unmatched: 8.

The chain recombines TRBV4-3 with TRBJ2-3; the match to TRBD1 covers 10 bases. Germline CDR1 is LGHNA and CDR2 is YSLEER. V gave up 0 bases and J gave up 5 bases; unmatched junction bases: 5. The CDR3 length is 16 residues. CDR3 DNA: TGCGCCAGCAGCCAAGATCAGGGACAGGGGAGAGATACGCAGTATTTT. Encoded protein: CASSQDQGQGRDTQYF.

This clonotype has at least ten counts. This chain uses TRBV20-1 with TRBJ1-1; TRBD1 is a possible D gene (6 bases). The V gene's germline CDR1 is DFQATT and CDR2 SNEGSKA (reference sequence). The CDR3 totals 13 residues. Trimming stripped 6 bases from V and 1 base from J, with 12 bases between. CDR3 amino acids: CSALTGGNTEAFF. In DNA form, the CDR3 reads TGCAGTGCCCTGACAGGAGGGAACACTGAAGCTTTCTTT.

J is TRBJ1-6 and V is TRBV10-3, with 7 positions matching TRBD1. Germline CDR1 ENHRY, CDR2 SYGVKD. The CDR3 contains 15 residues. Unmatched junction bases numbered 5, after V lost 0 bases and J lost 9 bases. The CDR3 DNA sequence: TGTGCCATCAGTGAGTCGACAGGGTCTGGTTCACCCCTCCACTTT. Encoded protein: CAISESTGSGSPLHF.

This clonotype was observed at least ten times. V gene TRBV29-1 combines with J gene TRBJ2-7; perhaps TRBD1 as D (6 bases). Germline CDR1 and CDR2: SQVTM and ANQGSEA. The CDR3 is 13 amino acids. Trimming left V 5 bases short and J 3 bases short, with 14 bases between. This CDR3 is CSVPDSLSYEQYF. The CDR3 DNA follows: TGCAGCGTTCCGGACAGTCTGAGCTACGAGCAGTACTTC.

A few counts support this clonotype. The chain combines TRBV6-1 with TRBJ1-6; 9 bases are shared with TRBD1. The CDR3 is 16 amino acids. V was clipped by 6 bases and J by 2 bases; unmatched bases: 5. Germline V gene sequence: CDR1 MNHNS, CDR2 SASEGT. The CDR3 spells CASSTQGAAYNSPLHF. Here the CDR3 DNA reads TGTGCCAGCAGCACACAGGGGGCCGCCTATAATTCACCCCTCCACTTT.

The chain combines TRBV5-1 with TRBJ1-1; weak D call: TRBD1 (5 bases). Germline loops: CDR1 SGHRS, CDR2 YFSETQ. This CDR3 comprises 14 residues. With 2 bases removed from V and 1 base from J, the gap between germline ends came to 9 bases. DNA of the CDR3: TGCGCCAGCAGCTTATACAGGAGGAACACTGAAGCTTTCTTT. Translation: CASSLYRRNTEAFF.

This chain uses TRBV2 with TRBJ2-5; TRBD1 or TRBD2 may be the D gene (5 bases each). The CDR3 has 15 amino acids. Germline CDR1 reads SNHLY; CDR2 reads FYNNEI. V was cut by 3 bases and J by 2 bases, with 13 bases left in between. DNA of the CDR3: TGTGCCAGCAGTGACACGAGGGACGGTCAAGAGACCCAGTACTTC. This sequence encodes CASSDTRDGQETQYF.

V usage is TRBV6-2 or TRBV6-3 and J usage is TRBJ1-5; D is undetermined. Germline CDR1 reads MNHEY; CDR2 reads SVGEGT. The ends were cut back, 6 bases at V and 2 bases at J, with 14 bases in the middle. The CDR3 extends over 15 amino acids. CDR3 loop: CASSPPGVRNQPQHF. The CDR3 coding sequence is TGTGCCAGCAGCCCACCCGGAGTTCGCAATCAGCCCCAGCATTTT.

J is TRBJ1-1 and V is TRBV5-1; a weak D match, TRBD1 (5 bases). Germline CDR1 and CDR2: SGHRS and YFSETQ. The V and J ends lost 3 bases and 0 bases respectively, with 12 bases between them. The CDR3 has 15 amino acids. CDR3: CASSSKHRMNTEAFF. The CDR3 coding sequence is TGCGCCAGCAGCTCCAAACACAGGATGAACACTGAAGCTTTCTTT.

The CDR3 loop is CSASNGANTGELFF. CDR3 nucleotides: TGCAGTGCTAGTAATGGGGCGAACACCGGGGAGCTGTTTTTT. The chain is built from TRBV20-1 and TRBJ2-2; no reliable D call. The CDR3 covers 14 residues. CDR1 and CDR2 (germline): DFQATT, SNEGSKA (reference sequence). The V end lost 3 bases, the J end lost 0 bases, and 8 bases lay between the germline ends.

About this clonotype: At one end, the junction sequence differs from germline, possibly due to a read error. The chain is built from TRBV30 and TRBJ2-5; no clear D gene. The CDR3 is 13 residues long. Looked up from germline, CDR1 is GTSNPN and CDR2 is SVGIG (reference sequence). The CDR3 protein is CARSRTVQETQYF. The CDR3 DNA is TGTGCCCGGAGTCGAACAGTCCAAGAGACCCAGTACTTC.

This clonotype appeared a few times. This rearrangement joins TRBV7-9 to TRBJ1-4; no reliable D call. V was cut by 2 bases and J by 8 bases, with 12 bases left in between. Germline lookup yields CDR1 SEHNR and CDR2 FQNEAQ (reference sequence). The CDR3 sequence is 14 residues long. CDR3 loop: CASSLTVMGEKLFF. In DNA, the CDR3 is TGTGCCAGCAGCTTAACGGTTATGGGAGAAAAACTGTTTTTT.

This chain uses TRBV6-6 with TRBJ1-5; possibly TRBD1 for D (5 bases). V lost 2 bases and J 0 bases, leaving 14 bases between the germline ends. This CDR3 has 17 residues. Germline V gene data show CDR1 as MNHNY and CDR2 as SVGAGI (reference sequence). The CDR3 DNA reads TGTGCCAGCAGTTACGACGCAGGGTTATATAGCAATCAGCCCCAGCATTTT. Translating gives CASSYDAGLYSNQPQHF.